The 14 T cell receptor delta chains below all came from one sample that was sequenced in a study of Vδ1+ human thymocytes. Points from the study as a whole: Highly polyclonal TRG and TRD repertoires with Gaussian CDR3 length distributions appeared in thymus.

Sequences come from RNA converted to cDNA by reverse transcription. The CDR3 regions were amplified by multiplex PCR from V-gene primers to a constant-region primer. TCRdb repeated clone calling on the multiplex PCR reads with CATT. The top ten hold under 0.3% of the sample, which has 70,000 to 90,000 delta-chain clones, approximately 30% seen once. The antigens for these receptors are not known. The sequenced material came from Vdelta1+ gamma-delta thymocytes from the thymus. The sample's subset: FACS-sorted CD3+ TCRalphabeta- TCRVdelta1+ TCRVdelta2- thymocytes. The receptors here all came from a boy under three years old who had congenital heart surgery.

This clone was observed a handful of times. The chain joins TRDV1 to TRDJ1; D may be TRDD2 or TRDD3 (8 bases each). Trimming removed 8 bases at V and 2 bases at J, with 42 bases between. CDR1 and CDR2 (germline): TSWWSYY, QGS. This CDR3 spans 23 amino acids. CDR3: CALWGTTSRLVLPTMGDTDKLIF. The CDR3 DNA sequence: TGTGCTCTTTGGGGAACCACCTCCCGCCTCGTTCTTCCTACGATGGGGGATACCGATAAACTCATCTTT.

The chain links TRDV1 to TRDJ1, with TRDD3 identical over 7 bases. The V and J ends lost 1 base and 2 bases, in that order; junction bases with no gene match: 16. Germline V gene lookup returns CDR1 TSWWSYY and CDR2 QGS. This CDR3 has 19 residues. In nucleotides, the CDR3 is TGTGCTCTTGGGGAACGGACCCACCTGGGGGTACGGGGTACCGATAAACTCATCTTT. Protein sequence: CALGERTHLGVRGTDKLIF.

As regards this clone: The same CDR3 can be traced to other DNA sequences in this sample. The J gene is TRDJ1, the V gene TRDV1; 9 positions agree with TRDD3. The CDR3 runs to 22 residues. V lost 5 bases, J lost 0 bases, and 25 bases stayed unmatched. CDR1 is TSWWSYY, CDR2 QGS, per germline. CDR3 residues: CALGNVLGDVSNPTAYTDKLIF. In DNA form, the CDR3 reads TGTGCTCTTGGGAACGTACTGGGGGACGTATCGAACCCCACCGCGTACACCGATAAACTCATCTTT.

This clone has more than one count but fewer than ten. The gene calls are TRDV1 and TRDJ1; TRDD3 agrees at 13 bases. Per the germline V gene, CDR1 is TSWWSYY and CDR2 is QGS. V gave up 0 bases and J gave up 0 bases; unmatched junction bases: 22. The length of the CDR3 is 24 residues. CDR3 nucleotide sequence: TGTGCTCTTGGGGAACTTATCCCGCAGTACTGGGGGATACGAGAAAAGTTGTACACCGATAAACTCATCTTT. Protein product: CALGELIPQYWGIREKLYTDKLIF.

This clone was counted between two and nine times. The V call is TRDV1, the J call TRDJ1; unclear D gene. In germline, CDR1 is TSWWSYY, CDR2 QGS. The CDR3 length is 21 residues. Trimming cost V 5 bases and J 6 bases, with 37 bases left between them. CDR3 nucleotides: TGTGCTCTTGGGACCCCCGTCCGGCCCCCGTTTCCCCGCCTAGCGGTGAATAAACTCATCTTT. Amino acids: CALGTPVRPPFPRLAVNKLIF.

Only a few counts were recorded for this clone. V is TRDV1 and J is TRDJ1, with a weak D call TRDD2 (6 bases). The V end was cut by 0 bases, the J end by 2 bases, with 34 bases between. The germline CDR1 and CDR2 sequences are TSWWSYY and QGS. This CDR3 comprises 23 residues. The CDR3 DNA sequence: TGTGCTCTTGGGGAACTCCACTCCTACGAGGTGGGTCATTGGTCCGGGGTAACCGATAAACTCATCTTT. This translates into CALGELHSYEVGHWSGVTDKLIF.

This chain connects TRDV1 to TRDJ1; TRDD2 matches at 7 bases. Germline values: CDR1 TSWWSYY, CDR2 QGS. V dropped 5 bases and J dropped 0; count of bases not matched to a gene: 12. The CDR3 has 17 residues. The CDR3: CALGPMFLRGYTDKLIF. The DNA for the CDR3 is TGTGCTCTTGGGCCCATGTTCCTACGGGGGTACACCGATAAACTCATCTTT.

This clone was counted only a few times. The genes are TRDV1 and TRDJ1; D tentatively fits TRDD2 or TRDD3 (5 bases each). The CDR3 contains 20 residues. V was cut by 3 bases and J by 0 bases, with 26 bases left in between. Germline lookup yields CDR1 TSWWSYY and CDR2 QGS. This CDR3 reads CALGEPFVGTFLGYTDKLIF. CDR3 bases: TGTGCTCTTGGGGAGCCCTTCGTGGGGACTTTTCTGGGTTACACCGATAAACTCATCTTT.

The chain combines TRDV1 with TRDJ1; TRDD3 matches at 8 bases. The CDR3 extends over 16 amino acids. Germline assignment: CDR1 TSWWSYY and CDR2 QGS. V trimming: 4 bases; J trimming: 1 base; junction bases outside the gene matches: 8. CDR3 amino acids: CALGGLKLGGTDKLIF. The DNA of the CDR3 is TGTGCTCTTGGGGGCCTCAAACTGGGGGGCACCGATAAACTCATCTTT.

V is TRDV1 and J is TRDJ1, with TRDD3 matching over 13 bases. This CDR3 is built from 21 residues. CDR1 and CDR2 (germline): TSWWSYY, QGS. V dropped 3 bases and J dropped 0; count of bases not matched to a gene: 16. The CDR3: CALGDPPFTGGYAVNTDKLIF. The CDR3, as DNA: TGTGCTCTTGGGGACCCCCCATTTACTGGGGGATACGCTGTCAACACCGATAAACTCATCTTT.

The J gene is TRDJ1, the V gene TRDV1, with D possibly being TRDD3 (6 bases). The CDR3 contains 18 residues. V dropped 0 bases and J dropped 13 bases, with 30 bases sitting between them. Germline V lookup: CDR1 TSWWSYY, CDR2 QGS. The CDR3 nucleotides read TGTGCTCTTGGGGAACTAGGTCCGTGGGGGTTCCAGTCGTACATCCCCATCTTT. Amino acids: CALGELGPWGFQSYIPIF.

This clone was seen only a few times. This sequence joins TRDV1 and TRDJ1, with 7 bases lining up with TRDD2. V trimming: 6 bases; J trimming: 7 bases; junction bases outside the gene matches: 20. Germline loops: CDR1 TSWWSYY, CDR2 QGS. CDR3 length: 17 residues. CDR3 residues: CALGLFLRGGWGTKLIF. For the CDR3, the DNA is TGTGCTCTTGGACTATTCCTACGCGGAGGGTGGGGTACTAAACTCATCTTT.

This clone was counted a few times. The V gene is TRDV1, the J gene TRDJ1; 9 bases agree with TRDD3. V shed 0 bases, J shed 4 bases, and the junction held 21 bases outside the gene matches. This CDR3 is built from 21 residues. CDR1 and CDR2 from the germline V gene are TSWWSYY and QGS. CDR3 region: CALGELASLVLGDERGDKLIF. The CDR3 region has the DNA TGTGCTCTTGGGGAACTGGCCTCTCTCGTACTGGGGGACGAAAGGGGCGATAAACTCATCTTT.

The sample holds a few counts of this clone. This rearrangement joins TRDV1 to TRDJ1; 8 nucleotides match TRDD3. The germline CDR1 and CDR2 sequences are TSWWSYY and QGS. This CDR3 has 16 residues. Trimming took 7 bases from V and 1 from J; bases not matched to a gene: 11. The CDR3 is CALVGVPGGGTDKLIF. CDR3 coding DNA: TGTGCTCTTGTAGGTGTTCCTGGGGGAGGCACCGATAAACTCATCTTT.